The 18 T cell receptor beta chains below come from one sample, sequenced in a study of shared clonotypes between healthy human individuals. Data came from immunoSEQ multiplex PCR; TCRdb stores just in-frame clones and leaves some out. The sample includes 2 million to 2.5 million clones, approximately 94% of them seen just once. Sequencing was done on a sample of naive CD4+ T cells from PBMCs. Subset: CD45RA+ positively selected. The origin of the receptors is a man between 18 and 35 years old in good health. Some clones in this sample may be carry-over from other donors' samples.

The chain uses TRBV19 and TRBJ1-5; D remains unclear. The ends were cut back, 3 bases at V and 1 base at J, with 10 bases in the middle. Germline CDR1 LNHDA, CDR2 SQIVND (reference sequence). This CDR3 is 15 amino acids long. CDR3 DNA sequence: TGTGCCAGTAGTATTTTGGTTCTAAGCAATCAGCCCCAGCATTTT. Translated, it gives CASSILVLSNQPQHF.

The CDR3 spells CAWSGNRKGVQPQHF. In DNA, the CDR3 is TGTGCCTGGAGTGGTAACCGCAAAGGGGTTCAGCCCCAGCATTTT. The chain joins TRBV30 to TRBJ1-5; maybe TRBD1 (5 bases). The CDR3 is 15 amino acids. The germline CDR1 and CDR2 sequences are GTSNPN and SVGIG (reference sequence). V lost 1 base to trimming and J lost 6 bases, with 16 bases between them.

The J gene is TRBJ1-2, the V gene TRBV4-3; D gene ambiguous. In germline, CDR1 is LGHNA, CDR2 YSLEER. V was trimmed by 0 bases and J by 4 bases, leaving 12 bases between them. The CDR3 runs 15 residues. CDR3 nucleotide sequence: TGCGCCAGCAGCCAAGATCTACGGCTAAGCTATGGCTACACCTTC. As protein: CASSQDLRLSYGYTF.

J is TRBJ2-1 and V is TRBV28, with D maybe TRBD2 (6 bases). Looked up from germline, CDR1 is MDHEN and CDR2 is SYDVKM. V was clipped by 6 bases and J by 7 bases, with 19 bases between them. This CDR3 contains 15 residues. Written as DNA, the CDR3 is TGTGCCAGCAGCCTACTAGCTAAAGGGCGGAATGAGCAGTTCTTC. Translation gives CASSLLAKGRNEQFF.

V usage is TRBV11-1 and J usage is TRBJ2-1; 8 nucleotides agree with TRBD2. Per germline, CDR1 SGHAT and CDR2 FQDESV (reference sequence). The CDR3 length is 19 residues. V lost 2 bases to trimming and J lost 1 base; unmatched junction nucleotides: 13. The CDR3 loop is CASSLRGKEAGVSYNEQFF. Here the CDR3 DNA reads TGTGCCAGCAGCTTAAGGGGAAAAGAAGCGGGAGTTTCCTACAATGAGCAGTTCTTC. The whole variable domain, filled in from reference TRBV11-1 and TRBJ2-1, reads EAEVAQSPRYKITEKSQAVAFWCDPISGHATLYWYRQILGQGPELLVQFQDESVVDDSQLPKDRFSAERLKGVDSTLKIQPAELGDSAMYLCASSLRGKEAGVSYNEQFFGPGTRLTVL.

Concerning this clone itself: One end of the junction is discordant with germline, which a read error may explain. This sequence joins TRBV5-4 and TRBJ2-1; 8 nucleotides align to TRBD2. CDR3 length equals 12 residues. CDR1 SGHNT and CDR2 YYREEE come from the germline V gene (reference sequence). The CDR3 sequence: CASSLAGREGIF. In DNA form, the CDR3 reads TGTGCCAGCAGCTTGGCGGGCCGGGAGGGGATCTTC.

The chain joins TRBV5-1 to TRBJ1-1; D unresolved. Per germline, CDR1 SGHRS and CDR2 YFSETQ. V was pared by 4 bases and J by 4 bases, with 20 bases between. This CDR3 contains 16 residues. This CDR3 is CASSPRTGRTLTEAFF. The CDR3, as DNA: TGCGCCAGCAGCCCCCGGACGGGGAGAACACTCACTGAAGCTTTCTTT.

V gene TRBV19 combines with J gene TRBJ2-1; possibly TRBD2 for D (6 bases). V was pared by 2 bases and J by 0 bases, with 11 bases between. The CDR3 covers 16 residues. CDR1 is LNHDA and CDR2 is SQIVND in the germline V gene (reference sequence). CDR3 sequence reads: CASSIMAGPSYNEQFF. Written as DNA, the CDR3 is TGTGCCAGTAGTATAATGGCGGGACCCTCCTACAATGAGCAGTTCTTC.

V gene TRBV7-2 combines with J gene TRBJ1-2; no firm D call. V dropped 5 bases and J dropped 7 bases, with 11 bases sitting between them. The CDR3 totals 12 residues. Germline CDR1 reads SGHTA; CDR2 reads FQGNSA. The CDR3 DNA sequence: TGTGCCAGCAGCGCCCCCGCGGGTGGCTACACCTTC. It yields the protein CASSAPAGGYTF.

The chain recombines TRBV28 with TRBJ2-3, with 7 bases fitting TRBD1. Looked up from germline, CDR1 is MDHEN and CDR2 is SYDVKM. The CDR3 is 16 residues long. V shed 4 bases and J 7 bases; nucleotides not matched to a gene: 14. The CDR3 spells CASSSPGTAARNTQYF. The CDR3 region has the DNA TGTGCCAGCAGTTCGCCCGGGACAGCCGCCAGGAATACGCAGTATTTT.

Worth noting for this clone: Within the sample, other DNA sequences also encode this same CDR3. V gene TRBV30 combines with J gene TRBJ2-7; possibly TRBD2 for D (7 bases). V was cut by 3 bases and J by 6 bases, with 12 bases left in between. The germline CDR1 and CDR2 sequences are GTSNPN and SVGIG (reference sequence). The CDR3 is made up of 12 amino acids. The CDR3 DNA reads as TGTGCCTGGAGCTCGGGGGGCCCCGAGCAGTACTTC. Protein product: CAWSSGGPEQYF.

Concerning this clone: The sample holds other DNA sequences that translate to the same CDR3. This chain joins TRBV28 and TRBJ2-3; TRBD1 matches 7 bases. The CDR3 covers 14 residues. Trimming removed 5 bases from V and 1 base from J; junction bases left unmatched: 3. Per germline, CDR1 MDHEN and CDR2 SYDVKM. CDR3 loop: CASSPQGGTDTQYF. In DNA form, the CDR3 reads TGTGCCAGCAGTCCCCAGGGGGGCACAGATACGCAGTATTTT.

The chain carries TRBV7-2 and TRBJ1-1; D uncertain. This CDR3 contains 14 residues. The germline CDR1 and CDR2 sequences are SGHTA and FQGNSA. V was pared by 7 bases and J by 3 bases, with 15 bases between. Here the CDR3 DNA reads TGTGCCAGCATCGGGATGGTTTGGGACACTGAAGCTTTCTTT. Its protein is CASIGMVWDTEAFF.

The chain uses TRBV28 and TRBJ2-1; 7 bases are a match to TRBD2. Germline lookup yields CDR1 MDHEN and CDR2 SYDVKM. The ends lost 4 bases at V and 3 bases at J; junction bases unmatched: 12. This CDR3 is 17 amino acids long. This CDR3 reads CASSSEPRGVSYNEQFF. The CDR3 DNA reads as TGTGCCAGCAGTTCTGAACCACGGGGGGTGAGCTACAATGAGCAGTTCTTC.

The chain carries TRBV9 and TRBJ2-5; D gene unclear. CDR3 size: 13 residues. V shed 1 base and J shed 5 bases, with 9 bases lying between them. CDR1 and CDR2 (germline): SGDLS, YYNGEE. CDR3 sequence (DNA): TGTGCCAGCAGCGTAACGGTGACCGAGACCCAGTACTTC. This gives the protein CASSVTVTETQYF.

This clone was seen just once. V and J are TRBV4-2 and TRBJ2-1; TRBD2 matches 10 bases. The junction had 8 bases not matched to a gene; V was cut back by 0 bases and J by 3 bases. Germline CDR1 LGHNA, CDR2 YNFKEQ. CDR3 length: 18 residues. CDR3 DNA: TGTGCCAGCAGCCAAGATTCTAGCGGGAGTAGCATCTACAATGAGCAGTTCTTC. This sequence encodes CASSQDSSGSSIYNEQFF.

The rearrangement uses TRBV4-2 and TRBJ2-1; the match to TRBD2 covers 7 bases. Germline V gene data show CDR1 as LGHNA and CDR2 as YNFKEQ. This CDR3 spans 16 amino acids. The trim removed 4 bases at V and 5 bases at J, leaving 11 bases unmatched. The CDR3 DNA reads TGTGCCAGCAGCCCCAAAGTCCTAGCGGTCGACAATGAGCAGTTCTTC. This encodes CASSPKVLAVDNEQFF.

The rearrangement uses TRBV7-2 and TRBJ2-1; 7 positions agree with TRBD1. Germline CDR1 is SGHTA and CDR2 is FQGNSA. V was pared by 6 bases and J by 7 bases, with 18 bases of the junction left unmatched. The length of the CDR3 is 17 residues. The CDR3 is CASSSSPQGMLVNEQFF. The CDR3 DNA reads TGTGCCAGCAGTTCGTCCCCACAGGGGATGCTGGTGAATGAGCAGTTCTTC.